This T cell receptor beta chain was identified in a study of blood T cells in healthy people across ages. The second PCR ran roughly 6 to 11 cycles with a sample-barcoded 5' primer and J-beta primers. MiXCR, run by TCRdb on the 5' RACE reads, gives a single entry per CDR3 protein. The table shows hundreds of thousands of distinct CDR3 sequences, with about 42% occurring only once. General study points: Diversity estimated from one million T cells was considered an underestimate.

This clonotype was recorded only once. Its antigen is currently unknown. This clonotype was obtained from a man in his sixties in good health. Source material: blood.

The CDR3 DNA sequence: TGCGCCAGCAGCGACGGGGATACGCAGTATTTT. This sequence encodes CASSDGDTQYF. The chain couples TRBV5-1 to TRBJ2-3; D remains ambiguous. Germline assignment: CDR1 SGHRS and CDR2 YFSETQ. The CDR3 consists of 11 residues. The V and J ends lost 4 bases and 6 bases respectively, with 6 bases between them.